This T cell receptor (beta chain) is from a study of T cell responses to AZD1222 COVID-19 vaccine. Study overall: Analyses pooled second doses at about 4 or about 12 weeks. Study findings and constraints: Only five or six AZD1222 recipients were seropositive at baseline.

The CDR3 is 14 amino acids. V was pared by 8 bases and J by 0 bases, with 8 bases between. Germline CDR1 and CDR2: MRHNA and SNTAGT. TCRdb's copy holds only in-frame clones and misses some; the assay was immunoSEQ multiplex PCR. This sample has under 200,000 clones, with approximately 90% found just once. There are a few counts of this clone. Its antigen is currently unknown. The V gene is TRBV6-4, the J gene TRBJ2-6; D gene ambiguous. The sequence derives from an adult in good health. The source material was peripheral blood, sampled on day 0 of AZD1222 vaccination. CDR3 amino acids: CASSANSGANVLTF. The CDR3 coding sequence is TGTGCCAGCTCCGCGAACTCTGGGGCCAACGTCCTGACTTTC.